This record concerns one TCR beta chain sequence. The data belong to a study of blood T cell repertoires in COVID-19. Across the whole study: Acute and convalescent COVID-19 samples came from the United States, Italy and Spain. Sample material is recorded as cDNA or gDNA derived from T cells, B-cell-depleted T cells, or PBMCs.

Authors' processing steps: Amplified reference gene primers provided the basis for estimating nucleated cell counts. This table comes from immunoSEQ multiplex PCR, and its TCRdb copy is limited to in-frame clones, with some not included. For V, J and clone size, that table is used; D and trimming come from the DNA. The table has roughly 230,000 clones, just under 85% seen once. Trimming removed 5 bases from V and 5 bases from J; junction bases left unmatched: 11. This CDR3 has 15 amino acids. Looked up from germline, CDR1 is SGHNT and CDR2 is YYREEE (reference sequence). This TCR came from a man aged 45-60 years with acute or convalescent COVID-19. The rearrangement uses TRBV5-4 and TRBJ2-5; 8 nucleotides align to TRBD1. The sample comprised peripheral blood. CDR3 bases: TGTGCCAGCAGATCACAGGGGGAAGTAAAGGAGACCCAGTACTTC. This encodes CASRSQGEVKETQYF.